The 16 T cell receptor beta chains given below trace back to one sample, sequenced in a study of T cells in Graves' hyperthyroidism and ophthalmopathy. TCR beta CDR3 regions were amplified from RNA. First-round RT-PCR of the TCR CDR3 relied on the HTBI primer set. TCRdb reanalysed the multiplex PCR reads using MiXCR and keeps one entry per CDR3 protein. The sample holds under 350,000 distinct CDR3 sequences; 18% are singletons and the top ten take 45% to 55%. Sequencing was performed on blood. The receptor set was obtained from a woman in her 50s with Graves' hyperthyroidism.

Many counts were recorded for this clonotype. V and J are TRBV3-1 and TRBJ2-7; D is unresolved. Trimming removed 4 bases at V and 4 bases at J, with 23 bases between. The CDR3 length is 17 residues. Germline V lookup: CDR1 LGHDT, CDR2 YNNKEL (reference sequence). The CDR3: CASSPMTLAGESYEQYF. The CDR3 coding sequence is TGTGCCAGCAGCCCCATGACTTTAGCTGGGGAATCTTACGAGCAGTACTTC.

This clonotype was counted a single time. The chain uses TRBV4-1 and TRBJ2-1, with 8 bases lining up with TRBD1. J was trimmed by 10 bases and V by 3 bases; bases with no gene match: 5. CDR1 is MGHRA, CDR2 YSYEKL, per germline. The CDR3 is 13 residues long. This CDR3 reads CASSQDRVREQFF. CDR3 coding DNA: TGCGCCAGCAGCCAGGACAGGGTCCGGGAGCAGTTCTTC.

This clonotype occurred a few times. The rearrangement joins TRBV18 to TRBJ1-2, with a weak D call TRBD1 (5 bases). Looked up from germline, CDR1 is KGHSH and CDR2 is LQKENI. The CDR3 is made up of 15 amino acids. Trimming removed 5 bases from V and 9 bases from J, with 22 bases in between. The CDR3 protein is CASSSQDGTVASYTF. CDR3 in DNA: TGTGCCAGCTCATCACAAGACGGGACGGTTGCTAGCTACACCTTC.

This clonotype was picked up a small number of times. V usage is TRBV7-2 and J usage is TRBJ1-5; D ambiguous. This CDR3 spans 14 amino acids. Trimming took off 6 bases at V and 3 bases at J, with 12 bases between the two ends. Germline CDR1 is SGHTA and CDR2 is FQGNSA. CDR3 in amino acids: CASSPTTHNQPQHF. CDR3 DNA sequence: TGTGCCAGCAGTCCAACGACGCACAATCAGCCCCAGCATTTT.

This clonotype has a handful of counts. V is TRBV28 and J is TRBJ2-5, with TRBD1 identical over 7 bases. The V and J ends lost 6 bases and 3 bases, in that order; junction bases with no gene match: 4. Looked up from germline, CDR1 is MDHEN and CDR2 is SYDVKM. This CDR3 region has 13 residues. The DNA for the CDR3 is TGTGCCAGCAGGCTAACAGGGGAAGAGACCCAGTACTTC. Translated, it gives CASRLTGEETQYF.

This clonotype showed up many times. The chain has TRBV27 and TRBJ1-2, with 9 bases lining up with TRBD1. Germline CDR1 and CDR2: MNHEY and SMNVEV (reference sequence). The CDR3 runs 14 residues. V lost 4 bases to trimming and J lost 8 bases; unmatched junction nucleotides: 8. DNA of the CDR3: TGTGCCAGCAGTTCGTGGGACAGGGTTATCGGCTACACCTTC. This translates into CASSSWDRVIGYTF.

The rearrangement uses TRBV5-4 and TRBJ2-7, with D perhaps TRBD1 or TRBD2 (5 bases each). V gave up 2 bases and J gave up 2 bases, with 11 bases separating them. Germline V gene sequence: CDR1 SGHNT, CDR2 YYREEE (reference sequence). The CDR3 has 14 residues. CDR3 protein: CASSFGGDPYEQYF. Here the CDR3 DNA reads TGTGCCAGCAGCTTTGGTGGGGACCCCTACGAGCAGTACTTC.

The genes are TRBV28 and TRBJ2-7, with D hard to call. Trimming removed 3 bases at V and 2 bases at J, with 17 bases between. CDR3 length: 16 amino acids. The germline CDR1 and CDR2 sequences are MDHEN and SYDVKM. As DNA, the CDR3 is TGTGCCAGCAGTTTTCACCTCGCCGAATTAACCTACGAGCAGTACTTC. Translated: CASSFHLAELTYEQYF.

The chain couples TRBV7-9 to TRBJ2-7, with 8 bases aligning to TRBD2. Germline values: CDR1 SEHNR, CDR2 FQNEAQ (reference sequence). Germline trimming cut 4 bases from V and 2 bases from J; bases unmatched to any gene: 13. The CDR3 spans 17 residues. CDR3 in amino acids: CASSSPLGGGSAYEQYV. DNA of the CDR3: TGTGCCAGCAGCTCCCCCCTTGGCGGGGGGTCCGCCTACGAGCAGTACGTC.

This clonotype was counted a few times. This chain joins TRBV2 and TRBJ1-5; no definite D call. The CDR3 runs to 16 residues. V shed 4 bases and J shed 0 bases, with 13 bases lying between them. CDR1 is SNHLY and CDR2 is FYNNEI in the germline V gene. The CDR3 DNA sequence: TGTGCCAGCAGTGTGGTGCCAGCTTATAGCAATCAGCCCCAGCATTTT. As protein: CASSVVPAYSNQPQHF.

This clonotype was seen many times. The CDR3 region is CASTLRVGQGGGYTF. The CDR3 nucleotides read TGTGCCAGCACCCTCCGGGTTGGACAGGGGGGGGGCTACACCTTC. V gene TRBV5-5 combines with J gene TRBJ1-2; 10 bases align to TRBD1. This CDR3 is 15 amino acids long. Germline CDR1 is SGHKS and CDR2 is YYEKEE (reference sequence). V lost 6 bases to trimming and J lost 8 bases; unmatched junction nucleotides: 13. The whole variable domain, remainder taken from reference TRBV5-5 and TRBJ1-2, is DAGVTQSPTHLIKTRGQQVTLRCSPISGHKSVSWYQQVLGQGPQFIFQYYEKEERGRGNFPDRFSARQFPNYSSELNVNALLLGDSALYLCASTLRVGQGGGYTFGSGTRLTVV.

This clonotype was counted between two and nine times. This chain connects TRBV7-6 to TRBJ1-3, with 8 bases matching TRBD1. This CDR3 contains 16 residues. The ends lost 1 base at V and 4 bases at J; junction bases unmatched: 6. The germline V gene has CDR1 SGHVS and CDR2 FNYEAQ. The CDR3 protein is CASSLGPTGVGNTIYF. The CDR3 DNA is TGTGCCAGCAGCTTAGGCCCGACAGGGGTCGGAAACACCATATATTTT.

A remark on this clonotype: This may stem from a read error, because a much larger clone lies one nucleotide away. This CDR3 fails to terminate in the conserved phenylalanine or tryptophan, so it likely reflects a read error. The V gene is TRBV6-2 or TRBV6-3, the J gene TRBJ2-1; 7 nucleotides line up with TRBD2. The CDR3 spans 15 residues. CDR1 MNHEY and CDR2 SVGEGT come from the germline V gene. Trimming cost V 6 bases and J 4 bases; bases outside gene matches: 9. CDR3 sequence reads: CASSLGGAIYNEQFS. In DNA form, the CDR3 reads TGTGCCAGCAGCCTGGGAGGGGCGATATACAATGAGCAGTTCTCC.

This clonotype has a count of ten or more. The genes are TRBV12-3 or TRBV12-4 and TRBJ2-7; 10 bases map to TRBD2. The CDR3 covers 15 residues. V was clipped by 6 bases and J by 2 bases; unmatched bases: 7. CDR3 loop: CASSSLLAGAYEQYF. Here the CDR3 DNA reads TGTGCCAGCAGCTCCCTCCTAGCGGGAGCCTACGAGCAGTACTTC.

This clonotype occurred many times. The chain couples TRBV5-1 to TRBJ1-1; no firm D call. V was trimmed by 1 base and J by 5 bases, leaving 15 bases between them. Germline V gene data show CDR1 as SGHRS and CDR2 as YFSETQ. This CDR3 has 15 amino acids. In nucleotides, the CDR3 is TGCGCCAGCAGCTTGACCCCCCGGGGAGGTACTGAAGCTTTCTTT. This codes for CASSLTPRGGTEAFF. The complete variable domain, with remaining parts taken from reference TRBV5-1 and TRBJ1-1, reads KAGVTQTPRYLIKTRGQQVTLSCSPISGHRSVSWYQQTPGQGLQFLFEYFSETQRNKGNFPGRFSGRQFSNSRSEMNVSTLELGDSALYLCASSLTPRGGTEAFFGQGTRLTVV.

This rearrangement joins TRBV5-1 to TRBJ2-2; D remains unclear. CDR3 length equals 13 residues. V was shortened by 4 bases and J by 4 bases, with 8 bases between the two germline ends. Germline-derived CDR1 and CDR2 are SGHRS and YFSETQ. CDR3 amino acids: CASSLSPTGELFF. CDR3 bases: TGCGCCAGCAGCCTTAGCCCCACCGGGGAGCTGTTTTTT.